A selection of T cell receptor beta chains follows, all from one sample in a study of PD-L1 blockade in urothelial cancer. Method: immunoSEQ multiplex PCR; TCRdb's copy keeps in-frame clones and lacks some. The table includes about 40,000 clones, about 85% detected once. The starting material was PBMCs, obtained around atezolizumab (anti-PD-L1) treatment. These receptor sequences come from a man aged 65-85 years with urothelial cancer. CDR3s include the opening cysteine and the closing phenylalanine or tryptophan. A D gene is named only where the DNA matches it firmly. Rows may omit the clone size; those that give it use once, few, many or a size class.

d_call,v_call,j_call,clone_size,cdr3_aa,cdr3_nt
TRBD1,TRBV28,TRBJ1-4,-,CASSLQGAREKLFF,TGTGCCAGCAGTTTGCAGGGGGCAAGGGAAAAACTGTTTTTT
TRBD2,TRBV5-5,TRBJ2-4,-,CASSVRLAGAKNIQYF,TGTGCCAGCAGCGTCCGACTAGCGGGAGCCAAAAACATTCAGTACTTC
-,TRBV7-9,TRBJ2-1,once,CASSLLLALWADEQFF,TGTGCCAGCAGCCTTCTACTAGCCCTTTGGGCCGATGAGCAGTTCTTC
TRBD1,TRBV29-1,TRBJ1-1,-,CSVDDRENTEAFF,TGCAGCGTTGATGACAGGGAGAACACTGAAGCTTTCTTT
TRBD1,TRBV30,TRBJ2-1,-,CAWRTGGALDEQFF,TGTGCCTGGAGGACAGGGGGCGCCTTGGATGAGCAGTTCTTC
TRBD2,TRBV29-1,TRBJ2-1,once,CSVDLAGTYNEQFF,TGCAGCGTTGATTTAGCGGGAACTTACAATGAGCAGTTCTTC
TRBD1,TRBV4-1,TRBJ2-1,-,CASSHPQGNYNEQFF,TGCGCCAGCAGCCACCCACAGGGGAACTACAATGAGCAGTTCTTC
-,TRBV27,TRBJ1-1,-,CASSFRGAGQTEAFF,TGTGCCAGCAGTTTTCGAGGAGCGGGGCAAACTGAAGCTTTCTTT
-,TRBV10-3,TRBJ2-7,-,CAISELRGQRSYEQYF,TGTGCCATCAGTGAGTTGCGGGGACAGAGAAGCTACGAGCAGTACTTC
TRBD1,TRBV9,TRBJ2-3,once,CASSPWTGGSDTQYF,TGTGCCAGCAGCCCCTGGACAGGGGGTTCAGATACGCAGTATTTT
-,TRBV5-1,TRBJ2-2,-,CASCWRDSLNTGELFF,TGCGCCAGCTGCTGGCGGGACTCCTTAAACACCGGGGAGCTGTTTTTT
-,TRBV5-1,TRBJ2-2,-,CASSLQQGSPNTGELFF,TGCGCCAGCAGCCTACAACAGGGATCCCCCAACACCGGGGAGCTGTTTTTT
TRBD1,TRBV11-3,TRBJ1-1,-,CASSLNRGNTEAFF,TGTGCCAGCAGCTTAAACAGGGGGAATACTGAAGCTTTCTTT
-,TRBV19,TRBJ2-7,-,CASSVGLAPGEQYF,TGTGCCAGTAGTGTCGGACTGGCCCCGGGCGAGCAGTACTTC